This TCR beta chain is from a study of cytomegalovirus exposure and HLA in healthy donors. Study as a whole: There were under 140 million unique TCR beta sequences, drawn from 180 million or so T cells, in an earlier analysis. Study-level results: Later analysis identified a missense DCLRE1C variant that was linked to TCR beta V- and J-gene trimming. Three of the chains that were CMV-associated were confirmed in vitro to be specific for CMV antigens.

The PCR employed 60 Vbeta primers together with 13 Jbeta primers. Repertoires were generated with immunoSEQ multiplex PCR, while TCRdb's copy carries only in-frame clones and drops some. The table has 100,000 to 150,000 clones, 80% to 85% seen once; the top ten hold roughly 0.99%. There are 14 residues in the CDR3. In germline, CDR1 is SGHTA, CDR2 FQGNSA. V lost 5 bases and J lost 3; bases outside the gene matches: 4. With regard to this clone: Its antigen is not known.

The TCR was taken from a woman younger than 45 in good health and CMV-seronegative. The sample comprised PBMCs. The gene calls are TRBV7-2 and TRBJ2-7; 10 bases match TRBD2. CDR3 coding DNA: TGTGCCAGCAGCCCAGGGACTAGCGTCTACGAGCAGTACTTC. This codes for CASSPGTSVYEQYF.